These 30 T cell receptor beta chains share one sample of origin, sequenced in a study of T cell responses to AZD1222 COVID-19 vaccine. The method was immunoSEQ multiplex PCR; TCRdb's version includes in-frame clones alone and lacks a portion of them. The sample includes 90,000 to 120,000 clones, approximately 91% seen only once; the top ten take around 19%. Sequencing used peripheral blood, obtained on day 0 of AZD1222 vaccination. These receptors came from an adult in good health.

The chain links TRBV6-4 to TRBJ1-2, with 7 bases lining up with TRBD1. Per the germline V gene, CDR1 is MRHNA and CDR2 is SNTAGT. The CDR3 sequence is 15 residues long. Losses at the gene ends were 2 bases for V and 2 bases for J; bases not matched to a gene: 5. The CDR3 DNA follows: TGTGCCAGCAGTGACAATGACAGGGCGAACTATGGCTACACCTTC. Protein product: CASSDNDRANYGYTF.

The CDR3 reads CASSQEWDRVNTEAFF. The CDR3 DNA reads as TGTGCCAGCAGCCAAGAATGGGACAGGGTGAACACTGAAGCTTTCTTT. The rearrangement joins TRBV4-2 to TRBJ1-1; 9 bases fit TRBD1. CDR1 LGHNA and CDR2 YNFKEQ come from the germline V gene. J lost 0 bases, V lost 0 bases, and 2 bases had no gene match. The CDR3 extends over 16 amino acids.

The chain has TRBV9 and TRBJ2-4, with 9 bases matching TRBD1. CDR3 length: 13 amino acids. The J segment lost 9 bases and the V segment lost 4 bases, leaving 5 bases of the junction unmatched. The germline gives CDR1 SGDLS, CDR2 YYNGEE. CDR3 sequence: CASSPGQGTIQYF. DNA for the CDR3: TGTGCCAGCAGCCCAGGACAGGGGACCATTCAGTACTTC.

This rearrangement joins TRBV6-5 to TRBJ1-5; possibly TRBD1 for D (6 bases). Trimming shortened V by 6 bases and J by 3 bases, and 12 bases separated the two germline ends. Germline loops: CDR1 MNHEY, CDR2 SVGAGI. This CDR3 spans 14 amino acids. The DNA of the CDR3 is TGTGCCAGCAGCCCGACAGGATTCAATCAGCCCCAGCATTTT. This gives the protein CASSPTGFNQPQHF.

The V call is TRBV7-2, the J call TRBJ1-5; D may be TRBD1 (5 bases). Per the germline V gene, CDR1 is SGHTA and CDR2 is FQGNSA. The ends were cut back, 11 bases at V and 0 bases at J, with 8 bases in the middle. The CDR3 consists of 12 residues. Written as DNA, the CDR3 is TGTGCCGCAGGGCGTAGCAATCAGCCCCAGCATTTT. Residues: CAAGRSNQPQHF.

V and J are TRBV21-1 and TRBJ2-7; whether TRBD1, the table's D call, matches the DNA was not checked. TRBV21-1 is marked as a pseudogene. The CDR3 totals 15 residues. The DNA for the CDR3 is TGTGCCAGCAGCACACGACCACTACTCAGGGACGAGCAGTACTTC. Protein product: CASSTRPLLRDEQYF.

The chain joins TRBV5-1 to TRBJ1-1; 7 bases match TRBD1. Germline-derived CDR1 and CDR2 are SGHRS and YFSETQ. There are 15 residues in the CDR3. V lost 4 bases and J lost 6; bases outside the gene matches: 12. The CDR3, as DNA: TGCGCCAGCAGCCTGGGGGGGACAGTCAACGCTGAAGCTTTCTTT. It codes for CASSLGGTVNAEAFF.

This chain connects TRBV6-5 to TRBJ2-7, with TRBD2 as a possible D gene (6 bases). Germline assignment: CDR1 MNHEY and CDR2 SVGAGI. The CDR3 runs 15 residues. Trimming stripped 7 bases from V and 3 bases from J, with 19 bases between. The chain's CDR3 is CASNEETSGSYEQYF. CDR3 in DNA: TGTGCCAGCAACGAAGAGACTAGTGGGAGCTACGAGCAGTACTTC.

The chain employs TRBV6-5 and TRBJ1-2; D gene unclear. V was trimmed by 5 bases and J by 4 bases, leaving 17 bases between them. The germline gives CDR1 MNHEY, CDR2 SVGAGI. The CDR3 has 15 amino acids. The DNA of the CDR3 is TGTGCCAGCAGTCCTCTCGGACGGAGCCTCTATGGCTACACCTTC. Its protein product is CASSPLGRSLYGYTF.

The chain is built from TRBV5-4 and TRBJ2-2; 10 nucleotides line up with TRBD2. The ends lost 0 bases at V and 7 bases at J; junction bases unmatched: 6. From germline, CDR1 is SGHNT and CDR2 YYREEE (reference sequence). CDR3 length: 16 residues. DNA for the CDR3: TGTGCCAGCAGCTTGGGGCTAGCGGGGGAAGGCGGGGAGCTGTTTTTT. Amino acid sequence: CASSLGLAGEGGELFF.

This rearrangement joins TRBV29-1 to TRBJ1-2; no clear D. The CDR3 loop spans 11 amino acids. Germline V gene sequence: CDR1 SQVTM, CDR2 ANQGSEA. The V end lost 5 bases, the J end lost 4 bases, and 8 bases lay between the germline ends. The CDR3 DNA sequence: TGCAGCGTTTTCGAGGCCTATGGCTACACCTTC. It codes for CSVFEAYGYTF.

The genes are TRBV4-1 and TRBJ2-2; the match to TRBD1 covers 7 bases. V lost 4 bases, J lost 1 base, and 6 bases stayed unmatched. CDR3 length: 16 residues. Germline values: CDR1 MGHRA, CDR2 YSYEKL. The CDR3 spells CASSRRQGENTGELFF. The CDR3 nucleotides are TGCGCCAGCAGCCGTCGACAGGGTGAGAACACCGGGGAGCTGTTTTTT.

The chain recombines TRBV4-1 with TRBJ1-2, with unresolved D. CDR1 and CDR2 from the germline V gene are MGHRA and YSYEKL. This CDR3 is built from 14 residues. V was pared by 1 base and J by 7 bases, with 13 bases between. The CDR3 is CASSQGPLGSGYTF. The CDR3 coding sequence is TGCGCCAGCAGCCAAGGTCCCCTAGGAAGTGGCTACACCTTC.

The chain joins TRBV15 to TRBJ2-1; TRBD2 matches at 7 bases. V trimming: 7 bases; J trimming: 0 bases; junction bases outside the gene matches: 9. Looked up from germline, CDR1 is LNHNV and CDR2 is YYDKDF (reference sequence). The CDR3 sequence is 16 residues long. Here the CDR3 DNA reads TGTGCCACCAACGCGATGAAGCGGGGCTCCTACAATGAGCAGTTCTTC. This gives the protein CATNAMKRGSYNEQFF.

V is TRBV6-5 and J is TRBJ1-5, with D unclear. V lost 4 bases, J lost 3 bases, and 10 bases lay in between. The CDR3 loop spans 14 amino acids. Germline CDR1 and CDR2: MNHEY and SVGAGI. The CDR3 DNA reads as TGTGCCAGCAGTTCCCCCCGGCCCAATCAGCCCCAGCATTTT. It translates to CASSSPRPNQPQHF.

V gene TRBV2 combines with J gene TRBJ1-2; D is unresolved. Trimming took off 6 bases at V and 4 bases at J, with 18 bases between the two ends. CDR3 length: 15 residues. Germline V gives CDR1 SNHLY, CDR2 FYNNEI. The chain's CDR3 is CASSDTLVEVYGYTF. The CDR3 bases are TGTGCCAGCAGCGACACACTGGTCGAAGTCTATGGCTACACCTTC.

The chain recombines TRBV27 with TRBJ1-5; no clear D gene. V was cut by 5 bases and J by 0 bases, with 8 bases left in between. Germline CDR1 and CDR2: MNHEY and SMNVEV (reference sequence). The CDR3 contains 14 residues. CDR3 sequence reads: CASSVHDSNQPQHF. CDR3 DNA sequence: TGTGCCAGCAGTGTACACGATAGCAATCAGCCCCAGCATTTT.

The sample holds a few counts of this clone. The gene calls are TRBV6-4 and TRBJ1-1; D remains ambiguous. Germline assignment: CDR1 MRHNA and CDR2 SNTAGT. V was clipped by 2 bases and J by 1 base, with 5 bases between them. The CDR3 sequence is 13 residues long. CDR3 amino acids: CASSDEGNTEAFF. CDR3 bases: TGTGCCAGCAGTGACGAAGGGAACACTGAAGCTTTCTTT.

This clone was recorded once. The V gene is TRBV9, the J gene TRBJ2-3; D is unclear. This CDR3 has 15 residues. Germline V gene sequence: CDR1 SGDLS, CDR2 YYNGEE. Trimming stripped 0 bases from V and 2 bases from J, with 10 bases between. CDR3 region: CASSVGPIHTDTQYF. CDR3 DNA: TGTGCCAGCAGCGTAGGGCCTATTCACACAGATACGCAGTATTTT.

The chain links TRBV19 to TRBJ2-7; D is unclear. The CDR3 loop spans 14 amino acids. V was clipped by 0 bases and J by 0 bases, with 6 bases between them. The germline V gene encodes CDR1 LNHDA and CDR2 SQIVND (reference sequence). The CDR3 DNA follows: TGTGCCAGTAGTATAGACTCTTACTCCTACGAGCAGTACTTC. As protein: CASSIDSYSYEQYF. The variable domain in full, completed from reference TRBV19 and TRBJ2-7, reads DGGITQSPKYLFRKEGQNVTLSCEQNLNHDAMYWYRQDPGQGLRLIYYSQIVNDFQKGDIAEGYSVSREKKESFPLTVTSAQKNPTAFYLCASSIDSYSYEQYFGPGTRLTVT.

The chain uses TRBV10-1 and TRBJ1-2, with 11 bases that match TRBD1. CDR1 and CDR2 from the germline V gene are WNHNN and SYGVQD (reference sequence). The V and J ends lost 5 bases and 3 bases, in that order; junction bases with no gene match: 5. The length of the CDR3 is 15 residues. This CDR3 reads CASSKGTGGYYGYTF. DNA of the CDR3: TGCGCCAGCAGTAAAGGGACAGGGGGATACTATGGCTACACCTTC.

The gene calls are TRBV19 and TRBJ2-1, with D maybe TRBD1 (5 bases). This CDR3 is 15 amino acids long. Trimming removed 2 bases from V and 2 bases from J, with 10 bases in between. CDR1 is LNHDA and CDR2 is SQIVND in the germline V gene (reference sequence). The CDR3 is CASSINQGAYNEQFF. DNA of the CDR3: TGTGCCAGTAGTATAAATCAGGGCGCCTACAATGAGCAGTTCTTC. Complete variable domain (other parts from reference TRBV19 and TRBJ2-1): DGGITQSPKYLFRKEGQNVTLSCEQNLNHDAMYWYRQDPGQGLRLIYYSQIVNDFQKGDIAEGYSVSREKKESFPLTVTSAQKNPTAFYLCASSINQGAYNEQFFGPGTRLTVL.

This clone was seen only once. The chain has TRBV27 and TRBJ1-5; tentative D call: TRBD1 (5 bases). Trimming took 1 base from V and 0 from J, leaving 10 bases between them. This CDR3 region has 16 residues. Germline CDR1 is MNHEY and CDR2 is SMNVEV (reference sequence). This CDR3 reads CASSLFSTDSNQPQHF. The CDR3 DNA is TGTGCCAGCAGTTTATTTTCGACAGATAGCAATCAGCCCCAGCATTTT.

The V gene is TRBV9, the J gene TRBJ1-3; D is unresolved. CDR1 SGDLS and CDR2 YYNGEE come from the germline V gene. The CDR3 has 15 amino acids. V lost 4 bases and J 0 bases, leaving 11 bases between the germline ends. This CDR3 is CASSINTGSGNTIYF. The DNA for the CDR3 is TGTGCCAGCAGCATTAACACGGGCTCTGGAAACACCATATATTTT.

The chain joins TRBV5-6 to TRBJ1-2; tentatively, D is TRBD1 (6 bases). Trimming shortened V by 4 bases and J by 6 bases, and 16 bases separated the two germline ends. This CDR3 spans 14 amino acids. Looked up from germline, CDR1 is SGHDT and CDR2 is YYEEEE. CDR3 region: CASSALYRAHGYTF. DNA of the CDR3: TGTGCCAGCAGCGCCCTCTACAGGGCCCATGGCTACACCTTC.

This clone was found a few times. The J gene is TRBJ2-1, the V gene TRBV7-8; TRBD1 agrees at 7 bases. This CDR3 is 14 amino acids long. Unmatched junction bases numbered 9, after V lost 1 base and J lost 12 bases. Germline assignment: CDR1 SGHVS and CDR2 FQNEAQ. CDR3 sequence reads: CASSLVDRAYRQFF. CDR3 sequence (DNA): TGTGCCAGCAGCTTAGTAGACAGGGCCTATAGGCAGTTCTTC.

This chain links TRBV9 with TRBJ2-3; possible D gene TRBD2, 7 bases. CDR1 is SGDLS and CDR2 is YYNGEE in the germline V gene. The CDR3 length is 16 residues. V was shortened by 0 bases and J by 14 bases, with 25 bases between the two germline ends. The CDR3 reads CASSVDGGAGRTQLYF. The CDR3 DNA reads as TGTGCCAGCAGCGTAGATGGGGGGGCTGGTAGAACCCAATTGTATTTT.

The V gene is TRBV14, the J gene TRBJ2-6; the D is unclear. V was cut by 1 base and J by 4 bases, with 20 bases left in between. This CDR3 contains 19 residues. Germline-derived CDR1 and CDR2 are SGHDN and FVKESK. The CDR3 reads CASSQGGPLVYRGANVLTF. The CDR3 DNA is TGTGCCAGCAGCCAAGGAGGCCCATTAGTGTATCGCGGGGCCAACGTCCTGACTTTC.

This chain connects TRBV11-2 to TRBJ1-3; possibly TRBD1 for D (5 bases). V lost 10 bases and J lost 2, with 12 bases in between. Germline assignment: CDR1 SGHAT and CDR2 FQNNGV. This CDR3 spans 13 amino acids. DNA for the CDR3: TGTGCCACCACCCCGGACACTGGAAACACCATATATTTT. It encodes CATTPDTGNTIYF.

The genes are TRBV2 and TRBJ2-1; TRBD1 might be the D (6 bases). CDR1 SNHLY and CDR2 FYNNEI come from the germline V gene. This CDR3 contains 14 residues. The V end lost 8 bases, the J end lost 2 bases, and 13 bases lay between the germline ends. The CDR3 coding sequence is TGTGCCAGCGGGGGCTGGGGCCCCTACAATGAGCAGTTCTTC. Its translation is CASGGWGPYNEQFF. Filled out from reference TRBV2 and TRBJ2-1, the complete variable domain reads EPEVTQTPSHQVTQMGQEVILRCVPISNHLYFYWYRQILGQKVEFLVSFYNNEISEKSEIFDDQFSVERPDGSNFTLKIRSTKLEDSAMYFCASGGWGPYNEQFFGPGTRLTVL.